Listed below are T cell receptor beta chains from one sample, sequenced in a study of blood T cells in healthy people across ages. TCRdb used MiXCR to reprocess the 5' RACE reads, holding one entry per CDR3 protein. The sample includes about 680,000 distinct CDR3 sequences, more than 40% of them seen just once. The specimen sequenced was blood. These receptor sequences come from a woman aged 55-69 years in good health. CDR3s include the opening cysteine and the closing phenylalanine or tryptophan. D genes are given only for firm matches. The size entry is marked missing in some rows and otherwise reads once, few, many or a size class.

v_call,j_call,d_call,clone_size,cdr3_nt,cdr3_aa
TRBV20-1,TRBJ1-1,.,.,TGCAGTGCTAGAGATCCAAAGGGATCGGGGACTGAAGCTTTCTTT,CSARDPKGSGTEAFF
TRBV15,TRBJ2-5,.,few,TGTGCCACCAGCAGAGATACCTATGGGGAGACCCAGTACTTC,CATSRDTYGETQYF
TRBV4-1,TRBJ2-3,.,.,TGCGCCAGCAGCCAAGGGCGGCCTAGCGGCACAGATACGCAGTATTTT,CASSQGRPSGTDTQYF
TRBV4-3,TRBJ2-1,.,.,TGCGCCAGCAGCGCAGTGGCAAGCGATGAACAGTTCTTC,CASSAVASDEQFF
TRBV12-3/TRBV12-4,TRBJ1-5,.,.,TGTGCCAGCAGTTTATATGTTCCAGGACAGATTAGCAATCAGCCCCAGCATTTT,CASSLYVPGQISNQPQHF
TRBV9,TRBJ2-1,TRBD2,few,TGTGCCAGCAGCGTAGAACTAGCGGGGGATCGCGAGCAGTTCTTC,CASSVELAGDREQFF
TRBV14,TRBJ2-7,.,.,TGTGCCAGCAGCCAGGATGCGAGCTCCTACAATGAGCAGTACTTC,CASSQDASSYNEQYF
TRBV12-3/TRBV12-4,TRBJ2-4,TRBD2,.,TGTGCCAGCACGGGGACTAGCGGGGGAAACATTCAGTACTTC,CASTGTSGGNIQYF
TRBV29-1,TRBJ2-5,.,few,TGCAGCGTTAGGGGGGAGCGGGACAGGATTTATGATGAGCAGTACTTC,CSVRGERDRIYDEQYF
TRBV27,TRBJ1-4,TRBD1,few,TGTGCCAGCAGTCGACGGGACAGGGGCTCTAATGAAAAACTGTTTTTT,CASSRRDRGSNEKLFF
TRBV7-2,TRBJ2-7,.,.,TGTGCCAGCAGCGTATGGATCGCCTACGAGCAGTACTTC,CASSVWIAYEQYF
TRBV20-1,TRBJ2-1,.,.,TGCAGTGCACCCATGGGGGGCCATGGATACAATGAGCAGTTCTTC,CSAPMGGHGYNEQFF
TRBV5-1,TRBJ2-1,.,.,TGCGCCAGCAGCTGGACTGATTACAATGAGCAGTTCTTC,CASSWTDYNEQFF
TRBV12-3/TRBV12-4,TRBJ2-2,.,.,TGTGCCAGCAGTCTTTCCTATTACACCGGGGAGCTGTTTTTT,CASSLSYYTGELFF
TRBV5-1,TRBJ1-2,.,.,TGCGCCAGCGGAGAGGGTCTGGCCCACGGCTACACCTTC,CASGEGLAHGYTF
TRBV7-2,TRBJ1-4,.,.,TGTGCCAGCAGCTTAGCCCCGCCGGGGGTTTTGCCAGAGGAAAAACTGTTTTTT,CASSLAPPGVLPEEKLFF
TRBV20-1,TRBJ2-7,TRBD2,few,TGCAGTGCTGTTGGTCTGACCGGGGGGTACGAGCAGTACTTC,CSAVGLTGGYEQYF
TRBV4-3,TRBJ2-1,.,few,TGCGCCAGCAGCCAAGTTGGGACCGGCGACTCCTACAATGAGCAGTTCTTC,CASSQVGTGDSYNEQFF
TRBV5-1,TRBJ2-7,TRBD2,once,TGCGCCAGCAGACATGGACTAGCGGGCCTATACGAGCAGTACTTC,CASRHGLAGLYEQYF
TRBV20-1,TRBJ2-2,.,few,TGCAGTGCTTCCGGGACGAATTTCGGGGAGCTGTTTTTT,CSASGTNFGELFF
TRBV6-2/TRBV6-3,TRBJ2-7,TRBD2,.,TGTGCCAGCAGTTACGCGGGAGAGGTGGGCAATGAGCAGTACTTC,CASSYAGEVGNEQYF
TRBV20-1,TRBJ2-6,TRBD1,once,TGCAGTGCTAGTCGGCAGGGGGCCTCTGGGGCCAACGTCCTGACTTTC,CSASRQGASGANVLTF
TRBV4-3,TRBJ2-4,.,.,TGCGCCAGCAGCCAAAGAGACGGGGGCATTCAGTACTTC,CASSQRDGGIQYF
TRBV21-1,TRBJ1-6,.,.,TGTGCCAGCCTACAGGGCTCCCAATATAATTCACCCCTCCACTTT,CASLQGSQYNSPLHF
TRBV18,TRBJ1-2,TRBD1,.,TGTGCCAGCTCACTTTACAGGGGTTTGGACTATGGCTACACCTTC,CASSLYRGLDYGYTF
TRBV29-1,TRBJ2-3,TRBD2,few,TGCAGCGTTGTAAGACTAGCGGGAGGAGGGTCAGATACGCAGTATTTT,CSVVRLAGGGSDTQYF
TRBV9,TRBJ2-1,TRBD2,.,TGTGCCAGCAGCGTAGAGAGTAGCGGGAGGGCCGATAGCTCCTACAATGAGCAGTTCTTC,CASSVESSGRADSSYNEQFF
TRBV20-1,TRBJ2-7,TRBD2,.,TGCAGTGCTAGAGTCGGGGCTAGCGGCCCCTACGAGCAGTACTTC,CSARVGASGPYEQYF
TRBV5-1,TRBJ2-3,TRBD2,.,TGCGCCAGCGGCTTAGCCGGGACTAGCGGGAAGCTAGATACGCAGTATTTT,CASGLAGTSGKLDTQYF
TRBV20-1,TRBJ1-2,.,.,TGCAGTGCTAAGGGGGGCCATGGCTACACCTTC,CSAKGGHGYTF
TRBV2,TRBJ2-7,TRBD1,.,TGTGCCAGCAGTGACGGGACAGGGCAATACGAGCAGTACTTC,CASSDGTGQYEQYF
TRBV7-2,TRBJ1-2,TRBD1,.,TGTGCCAGCAGCTTCTCCCCGGGACAGGGTGACACCTTC,CASSFSPGQGDTF
TRBV11-2,TRBJ2-1,.,.,TGTGCCAGCAGCCTAGGACTAAGGGGCCGAATTAACAATGAGCAGTTCTTC,CASSLGLRGRINNEQFF
TRBV5-1,TRBJ2-5,TRBD2,few,TGCGCCAGCAGCCCATGGACTAGCGGGAGGGACCAAGAGACCCAGTACTTC,CASSPWTSGRDQETQYF
TRBV29-1,TRBJ2-7,TRBD1,many,TGCAGCGTCTTGCCAGGACAGGGAGGAGAGCAGTACTTC,CSVLPGQGGEQYF
TRBV6-1,TRBJ1-5,TRBD1,.,TGTGCCAGCAGTACGGACAGGGAGTTGGTTCAGCCCCAGCATTTT,CASSTDRELVQPQHF
TRBV6-2/TRBV6-3,TRBJ2-7,.,few,TGTGCCAGCACGGTTCAGGGCAATTCCTACGAGCAGTACTTC,CASTVQGNSYEQYF